This is a list of T cell receptor beta chains from one sample in a study of cytomegalovirus exposure and HLA in healthy donors. Assay: immunoSEQ multiplex PCR; the TCRdb copy retains only in-frame clones and omits some. The table records 200,000 to 250,000 clones, approximately 83% of them present only once. Sequenced input: PBMCs. These receptors were obtained from a woman aged 30 to 39 in good health and CMV-seropositive. CDR3s include the opening cysteine and the closing phenylalanine or tryptophan. D genes are given only for firm matches. Rows give clone size only sometimes, using once, few, many, or a class for an expanded clone.

>TRBJ2-1|TRBV9|NA|TRBD2
CASSASGRSSNEQFF
TGTGCCAGCAGCGCCAGCGGGAGGTCGTCGAATGAGCAGTTCTTC
>TRBJ2-3|TRBV5-4|NA|NA
CASSPYPEPTTFPDTQYF
TGTGCCAGCAGCCCGTACCCTGAGCCGACGACTTTCCCAGATACGCAGTATTTT
>TRBJ2-6|TRBV29-1|NA|NA
CSGWTSGANVLTF
TGCAGCGGATGGACATCTGGGGCCAACGTCCTGACTTTC
>TRBJ1-2|TRBV18|once|NA
CASSPSRGSVDYGYTF
TGTGCCAGCTCACCTAGCAGGGGTAGTGTCGACTATGGCTACACCTTC
>TRBJ2-3|TRBV10-3|NA|TRBD2
CAISGLGNTDTQYF
TGTGCCATCAGCGGACTAGGAAACACAGATACGCAGTATTTT
>TRBJ1-5|TRBV9|NA|NA
CASSGGGGGESNQPQHF
TGTGCCAGCAGCGGCGGGGGAGGGGGTGAGAGCAATCAGCCCCAGCATTTT
>TRBJ2-3|TRBV2|NA|NA
CASCGLTSTNTQYF
TGTGCCAGTTGCGGACTAACAAGCACAAATACGCAGTATTTT
>TRBJ1-4|TRBV27|NA|TRBD1
CASRFDRETNEKLFF
TGTGCCAGCAGATTTGACAGGGAAACTAATGAAAAACTGTTTTTT
>TRBJ1-2|TRBV5-1|NA|NA
CASSFGAEGYGYTF
TGCGCCAGCAGCTTCGGAGCAGAAGGCTATGGCTACACCTTC
>TRBJ2-6|TRBV5-1|NA|TRBD1
CASSKGQGVTGANVLTF
TGCGCCAGCAGCAAAGGACAGGGTGTAACTGGGGCCAACGTCCTGACTTTC
>TRBJ2-1|TRBV7-2|few|NA
CASSWGSGEQFF
TGTGCCAGCAGCTGGGGCTCGGGGGAGCAGTTCTTC